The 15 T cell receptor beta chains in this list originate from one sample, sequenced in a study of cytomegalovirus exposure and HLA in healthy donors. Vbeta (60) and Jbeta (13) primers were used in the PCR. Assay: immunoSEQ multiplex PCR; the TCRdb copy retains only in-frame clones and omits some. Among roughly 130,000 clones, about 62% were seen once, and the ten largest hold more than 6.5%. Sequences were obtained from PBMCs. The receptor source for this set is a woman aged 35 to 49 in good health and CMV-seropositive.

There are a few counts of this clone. The CDR3: CASRYQPGQGTDGYTF. CDR3 DNA sequence: TGTGCCAGCAGGTATCAGCCGGGACAGGGGACGGATGGCTACACCTTC. The chain joins TRBV28 to TRBJ1-2, with 10 positions matching TRBD1. Trimming cost V 6 bases and J 6 bases; bases outside gene matches: 13. The CDR3 runs to 16 residues. Germline CDR1 reads MDHEN; CDR2 reads SYDVKM.

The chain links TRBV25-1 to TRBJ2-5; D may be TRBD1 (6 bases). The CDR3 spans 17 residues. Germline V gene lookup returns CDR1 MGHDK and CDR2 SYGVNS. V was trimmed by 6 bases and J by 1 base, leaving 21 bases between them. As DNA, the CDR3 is TGTGCCAGCAGCAGTTCACTAGTGGACAGTTTCCAAGAGACCCAGTACTTC. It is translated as CASSSSLVDSFQETQYF.

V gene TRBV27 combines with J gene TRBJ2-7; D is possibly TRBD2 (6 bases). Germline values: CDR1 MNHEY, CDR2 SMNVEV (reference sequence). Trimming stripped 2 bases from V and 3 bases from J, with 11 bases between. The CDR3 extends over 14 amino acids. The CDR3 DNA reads TGTGCCAGCAGTTTAACTTGGGGGGACTACGAGCAGTACTTC. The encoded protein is CASSLTWGDYEQYF.

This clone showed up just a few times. In DNA form, the CDR3 reads TGTGCCAGCAGGACAGGGGGCTACAATGAGCAGTTCTTC. The encoded protein is CASRTGGYNEQFF. The V call is TRBV28, the J call TRBJ2-1, with 9 bases aligning to TRBD1. After removal of 6 bases from V and 3 bases from J, the junction contained 0 bases not matched to a gene. Germline CDR1 is MDHEN and CDR2 is SYDVKM. This CDR3 has 13 residues. Full variable domain (remainder filled in from reference TRBV28 and TRBJ2-1): DVKVTQSSRYLVKRTGEKVFLECVQDMDHENMFWYRQDPGLGLRLIYFSYDVKMKEKGDIPEGYSVSREKKERFSLILESASTNQTSMYLCASRTGGYNEQFFGPGTRLTVL.

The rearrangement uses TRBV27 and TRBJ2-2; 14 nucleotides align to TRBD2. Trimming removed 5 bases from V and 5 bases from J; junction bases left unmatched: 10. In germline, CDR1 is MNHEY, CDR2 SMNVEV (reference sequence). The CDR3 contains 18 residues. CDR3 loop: CASSLRGLAGVGTGELFF. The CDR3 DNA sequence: TGTGCCAGCAGTCTCCGGGGACTAGCGGGAGTAGGGACCGGGGAGCTGTTTTTT.

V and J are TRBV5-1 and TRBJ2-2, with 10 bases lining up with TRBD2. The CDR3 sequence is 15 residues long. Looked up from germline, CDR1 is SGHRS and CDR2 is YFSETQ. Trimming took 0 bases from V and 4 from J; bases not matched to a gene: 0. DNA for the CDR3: TGCGCCAGCAGCTTGGGACTAGCGGGCACCGGGGAGCTGTTTTTT. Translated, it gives CASSLGLAGTGELFF.

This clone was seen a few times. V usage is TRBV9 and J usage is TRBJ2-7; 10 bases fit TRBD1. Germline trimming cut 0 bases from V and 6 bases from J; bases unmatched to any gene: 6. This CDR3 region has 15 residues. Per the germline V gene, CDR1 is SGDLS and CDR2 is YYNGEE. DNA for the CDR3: TGTGCCAGCAGCGTAGAGGCGGGGACAGGGGCCGAGCAGTACTTC. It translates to CASSVEAGTGAEQYF.

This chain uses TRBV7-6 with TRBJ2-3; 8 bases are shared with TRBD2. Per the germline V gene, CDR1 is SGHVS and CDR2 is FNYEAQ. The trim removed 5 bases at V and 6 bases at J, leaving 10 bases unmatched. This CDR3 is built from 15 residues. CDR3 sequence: CASSQHGGARDTQYF. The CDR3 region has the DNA TGTGCCAGCAGCCAGCACGGGGGGGCAAGGGATACGCAGTATTTT.

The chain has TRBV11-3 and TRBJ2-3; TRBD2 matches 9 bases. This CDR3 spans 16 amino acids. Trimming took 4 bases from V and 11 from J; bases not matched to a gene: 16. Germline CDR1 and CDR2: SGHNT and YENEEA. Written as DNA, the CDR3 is TGTGCCAGCAGCTCCGTTCGGGGAGCGGGGGGTAAGGAGCAGTATTTT. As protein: CASSSVRGAGGKEQYF.

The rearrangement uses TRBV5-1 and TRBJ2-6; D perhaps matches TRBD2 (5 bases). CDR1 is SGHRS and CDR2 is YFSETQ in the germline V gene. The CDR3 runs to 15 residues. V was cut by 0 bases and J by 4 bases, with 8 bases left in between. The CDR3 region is CASSLVSGGANVLTF. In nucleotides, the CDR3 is TGCGCCAGCAGCTTGGTTTCGGGGGGGGCCAACGTCCTGACTTTC.

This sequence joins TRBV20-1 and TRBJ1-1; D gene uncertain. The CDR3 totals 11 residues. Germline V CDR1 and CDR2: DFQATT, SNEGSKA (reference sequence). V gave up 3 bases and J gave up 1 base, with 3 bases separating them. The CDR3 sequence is CSARANTEAFF. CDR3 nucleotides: TGCAGTGCTAGGGCGAACACTGAAGCTTTCTTT.

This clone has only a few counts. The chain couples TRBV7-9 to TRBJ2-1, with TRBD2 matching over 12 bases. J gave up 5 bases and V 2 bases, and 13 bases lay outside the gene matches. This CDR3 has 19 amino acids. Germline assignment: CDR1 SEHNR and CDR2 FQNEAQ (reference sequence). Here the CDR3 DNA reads TGTGCCAGCAGCTTATGGGAGCGGCTAGCGGGAGGGCCAAACAATGAGCAGTTCTTC. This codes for CASSLWERLAGGPNNEQFF.

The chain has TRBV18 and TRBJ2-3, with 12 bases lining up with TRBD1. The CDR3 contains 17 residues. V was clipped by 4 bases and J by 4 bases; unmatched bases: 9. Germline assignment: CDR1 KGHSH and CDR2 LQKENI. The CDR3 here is CASSLAVGTGGADTQYF. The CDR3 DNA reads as TGTGCCAGCTCACTCGCAGTAGGGACAGGGGGCGCAGATACGCAGTATTTT.

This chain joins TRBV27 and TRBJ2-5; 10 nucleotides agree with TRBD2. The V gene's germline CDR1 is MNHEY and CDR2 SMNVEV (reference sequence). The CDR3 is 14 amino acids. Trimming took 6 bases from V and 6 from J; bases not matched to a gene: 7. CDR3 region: CASRPAGGRQTQYF. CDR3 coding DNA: TGTGCCAGCAGACCAGCGGGGGGGCGGCAGACCCAGTACTTC.

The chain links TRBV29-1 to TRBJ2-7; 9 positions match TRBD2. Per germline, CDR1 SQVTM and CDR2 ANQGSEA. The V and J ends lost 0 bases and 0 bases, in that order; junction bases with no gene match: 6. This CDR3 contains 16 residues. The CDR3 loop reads CSVEDRASGVSYEQYF. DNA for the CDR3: TGCAGCGTTGAAGATCGCGCTAGCGGGGTCTCCTACGAGCAGTACTTC.